This entry concerns a single T cell receptor beta chain. Its antigen is unknown. This record belongs to a study of response to subunit inactivated influenza vaccine. Whole-study findings and limits: Every seasonal influenza vaccination brings in few new T cells, the authors suggested.

The CDR3 is made up of 14 amino acids. The V gene lost 3 bases and the J gene lost 6 bases, with 12 bases spanning the gap. TCRdb reprocessed the RT-PCR reads with MiXCR, giving one entry per CDR3 protein. Found here are around 520,000 distinct CDR3 sequences, approximately 12% of them singletons; the top ten hold approximately 10%. The TCR was taken from a man over 45 who received an inactivated influenza vaccine. The genes are TRBV12-3 or TRBV12-4 and TRBJ2-4; D perhaps matches TRBD2 (5 bases). The source was PBMCs from blood, collected on the day of vaccination. CDR3 sequence: CASSFKDFRNIQYF. DNA for the CDR3: TGTGCCAGCAGTTTCAAGGACTTCAGAAACATTCAGTACTTC.